Following are 8 T cell receptor beta chains from one sample sequenced in a study of neurological immune-mediated disorders. TCRdb reanalysed the 5' RACE reads using MiXCR and keeps one entry per CDR3 protein. The sample yields 50,000 or so distinct CDR3 sequences, less than 4.5% seen once. The specimen was PBMCs. The receptor set was obtained from a man aged 25-40 years with multiple sclerosis.

A note on this clonotype: A much larger clone lies a single base off, so this may be a read error. The chain links TRBV12-3 or TRBV12-4 to TRBJ1-5; D is uncertain. The CDR3 has 15 amino acids. The CDR3 DNA reads TGTGCCAGCAGTTTAAGTAGGGCAGCGGTAAGGCCCCAGAATTTT. Translation gives CASSLSRAAVRPQNF.

This clonotype occurred many times. V and J are TRBV29-1 and TRBJ2-5; TRBD2 aligns across 8 bases. The length of the CDR3 is 13 residues. Germline CDR1 and CDR2: SQVTM and ANQGSEA. V shed 4 bases, J shed 4 bases, and the junction held 5 bases outside the gene matches. The CDR3, as DNA: TGCAGCGTTGCGGGGGGGGTTGGAGAGACCCAGTACTTC. This translates into CSVAGGVGETQYF. The whole variable domain, remainder taken from reference TRBV29-1 and TRBJ2-5, is SAVISQKPSRDICQRGTSLTIQCQVDSQVTMMFWYRQQPGQSLTLIATANQGSEATYESGFVIDKFPISRPNLTFSTLTVSNMSPEDSSIYLCSVAGGVGETQYFGPGTRLLVL.

This clonotype has at least ten counts. CDR3 region: CASRVTGVIGYTF. DNA for the CDR3: TGTGCCAGCAGGGTTACAGGGGTGATTGGCTACACCTTC. J is TRBJ1-2 and V is TRBV12-3 or TRBV12-4; 7 bases map to TRBD1. This CDR3 has 13 amino acids. V lost 6 bases, J lost 7 bases, and 8 bases stayed unmatched.

This clonotype was recorded at least ten times. The chain couples TRBV12-3 or TRBV12-4 to TRBJ2-7, with D possibly TRBD1 on 5 matching bases. There are 14 residues in the CDR3. The V gene lost 3 bases and the J gene lost 6 bases, with 15 bases spanning the gap. CDR3 in DNA: TGTGCCAGCAGTTTTTTGGGGCAGTCTGTCGAGCAGTACTTC. This codes for CASSFLGQSVEQYF.

This clonotype was recorded many times. J is TRBJ1-1 and V is TRBV20-1, with D tentatively TRBD1 (5 bases). Trimming removed 0 bases at V and 3 bases at J, with 14 bases between. The V gene's germline CDR1 is DFQATT and CDR2 SNEGSKA (reference sequence). This CDR3 contains 15 residues. The CDR3 spells CSARDWGVRDTEAFF. In DNA form, the CDR3 reads TGCAGTGCTAGAGATTGGGGGGTAAGGGACACTGAAGCTTTCTTT.

This clonotype came up many times. The chain joins TRBV6-7 to TRBJ1-2, with 8 bases lining up with TRBD1. TRBV6-7 is known as an ORF, though its function is uncertain. Trimming cost V 7 bases and J 1 base; bases outside gene matches: 8. There are 15 residues in the CDR3. CDR3: CASTTGTGYNYGYTF. The CDR3 DNA reads TGTGCCAGCACCACAGGGACAGGCTATAACTATGGCTACACCTTC.

This clonotype showed up many times. The V and J genes are TRBV24-1 and TRBJ1-2; D remains ambiguous. The CDR3 contains 14 residues. The germline V gene has CDR1 KGHDR and CDR2 SFDVKD. V was clipped by 9 bases and J by 5 bases, with 18 bases between them. CDR3 bases: TGTGCCACCGGGAAGCCGGCGGCCGAGTATGGCTACACCTTC. Residues: CATGKPAAEYGYTF.

This clonotype has a count of ten or more. The chain employs TRBV20-1 and TRBJ2-7; TRBD1 aligns across 10 bases. The CDR3 consists of 16 residues. Trimming at V came to 0 bases and at J to 5 bases, leaving 10 bases not matched to a gene. Germline V gene sequence: CDR1 DFQATT, CDR2 SNEGSKA (reference sequence). CDR3 residues: CSAREDRGRSKDEQYF. DNA for the CDR3: TGCAGTGCTAGAGAAGACAGGGGGCGTTCAAAGGACGAGCAGTACTTC.